What follows is one T cell receptor (beta chain) and its context. This entry belongs to a study of tumor and adjacent non-tumor tissue in lung cancer. Study overall: Stage I to III disease affected ten to eleven men and 4 or 5 women aged roughly 30 to 76. On average, productive TCRbeta reads reached around 4 million per sample.

RNA was extracted from bulk tissue without any cell sorting. This non-tumor lung sample came from over 3 cm beyond the tumor edge. A modified ARM-PCR protocol with three rounds of nested PCR amplified TCRbeta. TCRdb independently ran MiXCR on the multiplex PCR reads; one entry per CDR3 protein. This sample carries some 68,000 distinct CDR3 sequences, approximately 73% of them seen once, and the ten largest clones take more than 35%. Losses at the gene ends were 5 bases for V and 11 bases for J; bases not matched to a gene: 21. CDR1 is LNHNV and CDR2 is YYDKDF in the germline V gene (reference sequence). The CDR3 extends over 17 amino acids.

The source of this sequence is a man in his fifties or sixties with non-small cell lung cancer. The sample was distant non-tumor lung tissue. The chain employs TRBV15 and TRBJ1-1, with 9 bases lining up with TRBD1. The CDR3 reads CATSPRRTGATNSEAFF. The CDR3 DNA reads as TGTGCCACCAGCCCGCGGCGGACAGGGGCCACGAACAGTGAGGCTTTCTTT.